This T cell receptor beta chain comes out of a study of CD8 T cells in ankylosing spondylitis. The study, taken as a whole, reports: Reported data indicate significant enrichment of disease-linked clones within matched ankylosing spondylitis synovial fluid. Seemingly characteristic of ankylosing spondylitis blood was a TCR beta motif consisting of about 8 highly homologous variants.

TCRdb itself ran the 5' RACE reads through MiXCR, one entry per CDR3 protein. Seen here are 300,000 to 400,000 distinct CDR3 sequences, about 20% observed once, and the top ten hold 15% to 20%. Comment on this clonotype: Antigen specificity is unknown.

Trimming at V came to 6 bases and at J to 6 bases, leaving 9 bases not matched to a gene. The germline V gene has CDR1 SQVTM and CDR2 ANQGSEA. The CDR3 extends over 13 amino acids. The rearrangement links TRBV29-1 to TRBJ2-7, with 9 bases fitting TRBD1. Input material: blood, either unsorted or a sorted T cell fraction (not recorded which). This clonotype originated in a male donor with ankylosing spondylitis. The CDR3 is CSVAWTGVAEQYF. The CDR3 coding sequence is TGCAGCGTGGCCTGGACAGGGGTTGCCGAGCAGTACTTC.